These 20 T cell receptor beta chains came from one sample sequenced in a study of blood T cell repertoires in COVID-19. The table came from immunoSEQ multiplex PCR; TCRdb's copy has only in-frame clones and leaves some out. Of approximately 150,000 clones detected, roughly 88% appear once; the ten largest clones hold about 5%. Material for sequencing was peripheral blood. The origin of the receptors is a young man with COVID-19, enrolled during active disease.

This clone was counted many times. V usage is TRBV6-1 and J usage is TRBJ2-7, with D possibly being TRBD2 (6 bases). The ends were cut back, 1 base at V and 12 bases at J, with 16 bases in the middle. The germline CDR1 and CDR2 sequences are MNHNS and SASEGT. The CDR3 covers 13 residues. The CDR3 here is CASSEDRKRAGYF. CDR3 bases: TGTGCCAGCAGTGAAGATAGGAAAAGAGCGGGGTACTTC.

The chain joins TRBV29-1 to TRBJ1-3; possibly TRBD1 for D (6 bases). The germline V gene encodes CDR1 SQVTM and CDR2 ANQGSEA. This CDR3 comprises 14 residues. The germline V and J ends were trimmed by 6 bases and 0 bases, with 12 bases remaining between them. As DNA, the CDR3 is TGCAGCGTGAAGGGGGTCCTCTCTGGAAACACCATATATTTT. Translated: CSVKGVLSGNTIYF. The complete variable domain, with remaining parts taken from reference TRBV29-1 and TRBJ1-3, reads SAVISQKPSRDICQRGTSLTIQCQVDSQVTMMFWYRQQPGQSLTLIATANQGSEATYESGFVIDKFPISRPNLTFSTLTVSNMSPEDSSIYLCSVKGVLSGNTIYFGEGSWLTVV.

The chain is built from TRBV5-1 and TRBJ1-6; TRBD1 is a possible D gene (5 bases). The CDR3 covers 16 residues. Germline CDR1 and CDR2: SGHRS and YFSETQ. Trimming stripped 4 bases from V and 5 bases from J, with 16 bases between. The CDR3 DNA reads as TGCGCCAGCAGCCCGGGACTTACAGCGGATAATTCACCCCTCCACTTT. This encodes CASSPGLTADNSPLHF.

The chain carries TRBV9 and TRBJ1-1, with D perhaps matching TRBD1 (5 bases). CDR1 and CDR2 from the germline V gene are SGDLS and YYNGEE. Trimming stripped 0 bases from V and 1 base from J, with 7 bases between. The CDR3 is 14 residues long. CDR3 in DNA: TGTGCCAGCAGCGTAGCCGGGGGGAACACTGAAGCTTTCTTT. This translates into CASSVAGGNTEAFF.

The chain couples TRBV28 to TRBJ1-3; D may be TRBD1 (5 bases). Germline V CDR1 and CDR2: MDHEN, SYDVKM. Trimming took off 4 bases at V and 0 bases at J, with 19 bases between the two ends. The CDR3 is made up of 18 amino acids. CDR3: CASSSGPGLPSSGNTIYF. CDR3 DNA: TGTGCCAGCAGTTCCGGGCCGGGACTCCCGTCCTCTGGAAACACCATATATTTT.

The chain links TRBV6-2 or TRBV6-3 to TRBJ1-2; a weak D match, TRBD1 (6 bases). From germline, CDR1 is MNHEY and CDR2 SVGEGT. This CDR3 contains 14 residues. With 0 bases removed from V and 5 bases from J, the gap between germline ends came to 10 bases. CDR3 nucleotide sequence: TGTGCCAGCAGTTACTCCCCGACAGGATATGGCTACACCTTC. Translated: CASSYSPTGYGYTF.

The genes are TRBV6-5 and TRBJ2-1; D may be TRBD2 (5 bases). Trimming shortened V by 4 bases and J by 6 bases, and 19 bases separated the two germline ends. Germline CDR1 MNHEY, CDR2 SVGAGI. The CDR3 sequence is 16 residues long. For the CDR3, the DNA is TGTGCCAGCAGTTTTCGGGATCATGCTACGGCCAATGAGCAGTTCTTC. Its translation is CASSFRDHATANEQFF.

J is TRBJ1-5 and V is TRBV4-2; weak D call: TRBD1 (5 bases). Between the trimmed V and J ends, which lost 0 bases and 7 bases, there was a span of 13 bases. Germline V CDR1 and CDR2: LGHNA, YNFKEQ. The CDR3 is 15 amino acids. CDR3 nucleotide sequence: TGTGCCAGCAGCCAAGAGCGGGGGAGCGGGCAGCCCCAGCATTTT. Its protein is CASSQERGSGQPQHF.

The chain's CDR3 is CASSVSGRANYGYTF. The CDR3 DNA follows: TGTGCCAGCAGTGTCTCAGGGAGGGCTAACTATGGCTACACCTTC. The V and J genes are TRBV27 and TRBJ1-2, with D perhaps TRBD1 (5 bases). Germline CDR1 and CDR2: MNHEY and SMNVEV (reference sequence). The V and J ends lost 5 bases and 0 bases respectively, with 13 bases between them. The CDR3 sequence is 15 residues long.

The chain couples TRBV30 to TRBJ1-6; D unclear. Germline lookup yields CDR1 GTSNPN and CDR2 SVGIG (reference sequence). This CDR3 comprises 12 residues. V dropped 4 bases and J dropped 10 bases, with 11 bases sitting between them. CDR3 sequence: CAWTEVGSPLHF. In nucleotides, the CDR3 is TGTGCCTGGACGGAGGTTGGCTCACCCCTCCACTTT. Using reference TRBV30 and TRBJ1-6 for the parts outside the CDR3, the full variable domain is SQTIHQWPATLVQPVGSPLSLECTVEGTSNPNLYWYRQAAGRGLQLLFYSVGIGQISSEVPQNLSASRPQDRQFILSSKKLLLSDSGFYLCAWTEVGSPLHFGNGTRLTVT.

This clone was counted between two and nine times. Its ends do not fully match the called genes, so a read error is possible. The CDR3 coding sequence is TGTGCCTGGAGTGTAGGGACAGGGGATTTACTAAATGAAAAACTGCTTTTT. Protein sequence: CAWSVGTGDLLNEKLLF. The chain is built from TRBV30 and TRBJ1-4; 10 positions match TRBD1. The germline V gene has CDR1 GTSNPN and CDR2 SVGIG (reference sequence). The CDR3 sequence is 17 residues long. Full variable domain (remainder filled in from reference TRBV30 and TRBJ1-4): SQTIHQWPATLVQPVGSPLSLECTVEGTSNPNLYWYRQAAGRGLQLLFYSVGIGQISSEVPQNLSASRPQDRQFILSSKKLLLSDSGFYLCAWSVGTGDLLNEKLLFGSGTQLSVL.

V is TRBV27 and J is TRBJ2-7, with 7 bases fitting TRBD2. This CDR3 has 16 residues. V shed 2 bases, J shed 1 base, and the junction held 8 bases outside the gene matches. Germline V gene data show CDR1 as MNHEY and CDR2 as SMNVEV (reference sequence). The CDR3 region has the DNA TGTGCCAGCAGTTTACCCAGGACTAGTTGGTCCTACGAGCAGTACTTC. As protein: CASSLPRTSWSYEQYF.

The chain couples TRBV18 to TRBJ2-2; TRBD2 agrees at 14 bases. V lost 4 bases and J lost 2; bases outside the gene matches: 9. CDR1 is KGHSH and CDR2 is LQKENI in the germline V gene. CDR3 length: 19 amino acids. CDR3 loop: CASSQRTSGRRANTGELFF. The CDR3 coding sequence is TGTGCCAGCTCACAACGGACTAGCGGGAGGCGCGCTAACACCGGGGAGCTGTTTTTT.

The gene calls are TRBV5-6 and TRBJ2-4, with D maybe TRBD2 (6 bases). The V gene's germline CDR1 is SGHDT and CDR2 YYEEEE. The length of the CDR3 is 13 residues. The ends were cut back, 7 bases at V and 3 bases at J, with 11 bases in the middle. CDR3 loop: CASSRGVKNIQYF. The CDR3 bases are TGTGCCAGCTCTCGCGGGGTCAAAAACATTCAGTACTTC.

CDR3 in amino acids: CASSLNVQSYEQYF. CDR3 in DNA: TGTGCCAGCAGCTTAAATGTACAGTCCTACGAGCAGTACTTC. The J gene is TRBJ2-7, the V gene TRBV7-2; the D is unclear. Per the germline V gene, CDR1 is SGHTA and CDR2 is FQGNSA. The CDR3 spans 14 residues. Trimming removed 2 bases at V and 1 base at J, with 9 bases between.

V usage is TRBV7-2 and J usage is TRBJ2-1; TRBD2 might be the D (5 bases). The CDR3 consists of 15 residues. V lost 2 bases and J lost 6, with 14 bases in between. The germline CDR1 and CDR2 sequences are SGHTA and FQGNSA. The CDR3 loop is CASSLTVGAVNEQFF. For the CDR3, the DNA is TGTGCCAGCAGCTTAACGGTAGGAGCGGTCAATGAGCAGTTCTTC.

The rearrangement links TRBV6-5 to TRBJ2-5, with 7 bases matching TRBD1. CDR3 length equals 15 residues. The trim removed 5 bases at V and 4 bases at J, leaving 10 bases unmatched. Germline V gives CDR1 MNHEY, CDR2 SVGAGI. The DNA for the CDR3 is TGTGCCAGCAGTCCCGGACAGGTTTACTTAGAGACCCAGTACTTC. It encodes CASSPGQVYLETQYF.

The chain uses TRBV2 and TRBJ2-7; D gene uncertain. CDR3 length: 13 amino acids. The germline gives CDR1 SNHLY, CDR2 FYNNEI. The V end was cut by 3 bases, the J end by 2 bases, with 8 bases between. This CDR3 reads CASSEVTAYEQYF. The CDR3 DNA follows: TGTGCCAGCAGTGAGGTCACAGCCTACGAGCAGTACTTC. The variable domain in full, with the rest retrieved from reference TRBV2 and TRBJ2-7, is EPEVTQTPSHQVTQMGQEVILRCVPISNHLYFYWYRQILGQKVEFLVSFYNNEISEKSEIFDDQFSVERPDGSNFTLKIRSTKLEDSAMYFCASSEVTAYEQYFGPGTRLTVT.

As for this clone: Sequence at one end of the junction differs from germline and may be a read error. The chain carries TRBV18 and TRBJ1-4; TRBD1 matches at 7 bases. Germline V lookup: CDR1 KGHSH, CDR2 LQKENI. CDR3 length equals 15 residues. The CDR3 DNA reads as TGTGCCAGCTCACCATACGGAACAGGGGATGGAAAACTGCTTTTT. As protein: CASSPYGTGDGKLLF.

The rearrangement links TRBV29-1 to TRBJ2-2, with 8 bases fitting TRBD2. V was clipped by 5 bases and J by 0 bases; unmatched bases: 5. The CDR3 loop spans 15 amino acids. Germline loops: CDR1 SQVTM, CDR2 ANQGSEA. The CDR3 loop reads CSVMDSGANTGELFF. The CDR3 DNA is TGCAGCGTTATGGATAGCGGGGCGAACACCGGGGAGCTGTTTTTT.